The rows below give T cell receptor beta chains drawn from one sample of a study of cytomegalovirus exposure and HLA in healthy donors. Sequenced by immunoSEQ multiplex PCR; TCRdb stores in-frame clones only, minus some. The table lists about 180,000 clones, 70% to 80% of them singletons, with 0.69% in the top ten. Sequenced input: PBMCs. The receptors shown here come from a woman aged 40-49 years in good health and CMV-seronegative. CDR3s include the opening cysteine and the closing phenylalanine or tryptophan. Each record gives: V gene, clone size, D gene, J gene, CDR3 protein. D genes are given only for firm matches. Only part of the rows carry a size: once, few, many, or a class if the clone is expanded.

>TRBV5-8|NA|NA|TRBJ1-2
CASSRNVGGYTF
>TRBV4-2|NA|NA|TRBJ1-5
CASSQDVGNQPQHF
>TRBV30|few|NA|TRBJ2-7
CAWSRIQGNEQYF
>TRBV29-1|NA|NA|TRBJ2-7
CSVAFGVGSYEQYF
>TRBV2|NA|NA|TRBJ1-5
CASSAGGRNPPQHF
>TRBV6-1|few|NA|TRBJ1-3
CASSESPGSTIYF
>TRBV2|NA|TRBD2|TRBJ2-5
CASSALAGAGFTGGTQYF
>TRBV29-1|NA|NA|TRBJ1-2
CSVGQLDNYGYTF
>TRBV7-8|NA|NA|TRBJ2-3
CASSPPSRSQYF
>TRBV27|NA|NA|TRBJ1-4
CASSLWGAGQTNEKLFF
>TRBV2|NA|NA|TRBJ1-5
CASSEVLANQPQHF
>TRBV5-6|once|NA|TRBJ1-1
CASSWRGAGGTEAFF
>TRBV18|NA|TRBD1|TRBJ1-1
CASSPLGQDSTEAFF
>TRBV19|NA|NA|TRBJ1-3
CASRHPLGPLNTIYF
>TRBV27|once|TRBD1|TRBJ2-1
CASSWGTGGNNEQFF
>TRBV7-9|NA|NA|TRBJ2-1
CASSLLADRTYIYNEQFF
>TRBV29-1|NA|NA|TRBJ2-7
CSVGQLPSYEQYF
>TRBV6-1|NA|NA|TRBJ1-2
CASRESPANYGYTF
>TRBV28|NA|NA|TRBJ2-3
CASSSVGTDTQYF
>TRBV27|NA|TRBD1|TRBJ2-3
CASRPLDRVTDTQYF
>TRBV11-2|NA|NA|TRBJ2-2
CASRGLIFNTGELFF
>TRBV9|once|TRBD1|TRBJ1-1
CASSHPKDRDHTEAFF
>TRBV27|NA|NA|TRBJ2-5
CASSFGGGRETQYF
>TRBV6-5|NA|NA|TRBJ2-5
CASSYQGQETQYF
>TRBV7-8|NA|NA|TRBJ2-3
CASGISGASTDTQYF
>TRBV5-4|NA|TRBD1|TRBJ2-4
CASSSQGADAKNIQYF
>TRBV7-2|NA|TRBD1|TRBJ1-1
CASSRDRGCEAFF
>TRBV7-9|few|TRBD2|TRBJ2-7
CASSFFIIAGQNLNEQYF
>TRBV4-2|NA|NA|TRBJ2-3
CASSQGGGAGSSDTQYF
>TRBV19|NA|NA|TRBJ2-3
CASSIGRYTDTQYF
>TRBV11-2|NA|NA|TRBJ1-2
CASSRDRMYGYTF
>TRBV5-5|NA|TRBD2|TRBJ2-1
CASSLAPNTGTSGNNEQFF
>TRBV7-6|NA|TRBD1|TRBJ2-7
CASSRYPATGVPTTYEATQYF
>TRBV28|NA|TRBD1|TRBJ2-4
CASSLSDRGRNIQYF
>TRBV5-5|NA|NA|TRBJ2-3
CASSFGQNTDTQYF
>TRBV5-1|few|NA|TRBJ1-4
CASSLIGGTNEKLFF
>TRBV29-1|NA|NA|TRBJ2-2
CSVEERFSGLFF
>TRBV6-5|NA|TRBD1|TRBJ1-1
CASRTGGGSTEAFF
>TRBV19|few|NA|TRBJ2-7
CASSPVGSAYEQYF
>TRBV11-1|NA|NA|TRBJ1-1
CASSLGGQFWNTEAFF
>TRBV10-3|NA|TRBD1|TRBJ1-5
CAISESKTGVQPQHF
>TRBV7-3|NA|NA|TRBJ2-1
CASSPLAGSYNEQFF
>TRBV7-2|NA|TRBD1|TRBJ2-1
CASSPRTGGVESSYNEQFF
>TRBV5-1|NA|TRBD1|TRBJ2-7
CASSGGTGQEQYF
>TRBV28|NA|TRBD2|TRBJ2-5
CASSSAGTSGQETQYF
>TRBV5-1|NA|TRBD1|TRBJ1-5
CASSRTGNQPQHF
>TRBV2|NA|TRBD1|TRBJ2-5
CASTDRGAGETQYF
>TRBV15|once|TRBD1|TRBJ1-2
CATSRGGTGPYGYTF
>TRBV6-4|NA|NA|TRBJ1-5
CASSDSPSASRYSNQPQHF
>TRBV5-5|NA|NA|TRBJ1-2
CASSLEVVAAYGYTF
>TRBV29-1|NA|NA|TRBJ1-2
CSARHGGYGYTF